This T cell receptor beta chain was captured by sequencing in a study of naive CD8 T cells in extremely preterm neonates. Regarding the study as a whole: Preterm infants showed shorter CDR3s, fewer N additions and less trimming than older groups. Limitations included small sample size and variable preterm productive templates.

The method was immunoSEQ multiplex PCR; TCRdb's version includes in-frame clones alone and lacks a portion of them. Here the sample spans 20,000 to 30,000 clones, around 88% being singletons. As to this clone: What it recognizes is unknown.

Samples were taken at extremely preterm deliveries at roughly 23-28 weeks of gestation. CDR3 size: 16 residues. Trimming stripped 5 bases from V and 0 bases from J, with 11 bases between. CDR1 SGHVS and CDR2 FQNEAQ come from the germline V gene. This chain uses TRBV7-8 with TRBJ1-6, with D unclear. The clonotype was recovered from a boy who was born preterm. The sequencing sample was made of naive CD8+ T cells from cord blood. CDR3 bases: TGTGCCAGCAGCCAGCCTACGAGCTCCTATAATTCACCCCTCCACTTT. Translation: CASSQPTSSYNSPLHF.